The 29 T cell receptor beta chains below all came from one sample that was sequenced in a study of T cells after yellow fever vaccination. Via MiXCR, TCRdb re-called the 5' RACE reads, giving one row per CDR3 protein. This sample has hundreds of thousands of distinct CDR3 sequences, with less than 25% found just once. This specimen was PBMCs, taken roughly 20 days after the first yellow fever vaccination. The receptors here all came from a man between 18 and 29 years old who received the YFV17D yellow fever vaccine.

This clonotype was observed a single time. The genes are TRBV5-8 and TRBJ2-7, with D tentatively TRBD1 (5 bases). The V gene lost 7 bases and the J gene lost 3 bases, with 14 bases spanning the gap. The germline CDR1 and CDR2 sequences are SGHTS and YDEGEE. The CDR3 runs 13 residues. In DNA form, the CDR3 reads TGTGCCAGCGGAAGGGGCGTAGGCTACGAGCAGTACTTC. Amino acid sequence: CASGRGVGYEQYF.

The chain employs TRBV7-8 and TRBJ1-6; D is ambiguous. The CDR3 spans 13 residues. V lost 2 bases, J lost 10 bases, and 9 bases lay in between. The germline CDR1 and CDR2 sequences are SGHVS and FQNEAQ. The CDR3 sequence is CASSLFVVSPLHF. The CDR3 nucleotides are TGTGCCAGCAGCTTATTCGTGGTCTCACCCCTCCACTTT.

This chain connects TRBV7-4 to TRBJ2-7; the D is unclear. The CDR3 covers 10 residues. Per germline, CDR1 SGHVT and CDR2 SQSDAQ. V lost 8 bases, J lost 5 bases, and 7 bases lay in between. The CDR3 nucleotides read TGTGCCAGCGCCTCGGACGAGCAGTACGTC. Amino acid sequence: CASASDEQYV.

This clonotype has a count of ten or more. V and J are TRBV5-1 and TRBJ2-5; D is perhaps TRBD1 (5 bases). CDR1 and CDR2 (germline): SGHRS, YFSETQ. The germline V and J ends were trimmed by 0 bases and 3 bases, with 9 bases remaining between them. The CDR3 totals 14 residues. CDR3 in amino acids: CASSLVGAEETQYF. CDR3 coding DNA: TGCGCCAGCAGCTTGGTTGGGGCCGAAGAGACCCAGTACTTC.

In this sample, this clonotype turned up a few times. V is TRBV7-3 and J is TRBJ2-3, with TRBD2 identical over 7 bases. The germline V gene encodes CDR1 SGHTA and CDR2 FQGTGA. V lost 6 bases and J lost 4; bases outside the gene matches: 7. This CDR3 contains 14 residues. Here the CDR3 reads CASRPTSAADTQYF. In nucleotides, the CDR3 is TGTGCCAGCAGACCAACTAGCGCGGCAGATACGCAGTATTTT.

This clonotype was seen only a few times. The chain combines TRBV9 with TRBJ2-5; 7 nucleotides line up with TRBD2. CDR3 length equals 17 residues. V dropped 4 bases and J dropped 5; count of bases not matched to a gene: 17. Germline lookup yields CDR1 SGDLS and CDR2 YYNGEE. The CDR3 nucleotides are TGTGCCAGCAGCCAACAGCCCGGACTAGACGGGGGGGAGACCCAGTACTTC. This sequence encodes CASSQQPGLDGGETQYF.

The chain recombines TRBV6-6 with TRBJ2-7, with a weak D call TRBD1 (5 bases). Germline lookup yields CDR1 MNHNY and CDR2 SVGAGI (reference sequence). This CDR3 contains 11 residues. V was pared by 6 bases and J by 5 bases, with 8 bases between. This chain's CDR3 is CASSPTDEQYF. The CDR3 coding sequence is TGTGCCAGCAGCCCGACAGACGAGCAGTACTTC.

The V call is TRBV30, the J call TRBJ2-1; TRBD1 matches 7 bases. Germline CDR1 is GTSNPN and CDR2 is SVGIG (reference sequence). J lost 8 bases, V lost 5 bases, and 6 bases had no gene match. The length of the CDR3 is 12 residues. The CDR3 loop reads CAWLKTGHEQFF. In DNA, the CDR3 is TGTGCCTGGTTAAAGACAGGGCATGAGCAGTTCTTC.

The CDR3 protein is CASSQGGQGAYEQYF. The CDR3 DNA reads as TGCGCCAGCAGCCAAGGCGGGCAGGGGGCGTACGAGCAGTACTTC. The rearrangement uses TRBV4-3 and TRBJ2-7, with 8 nucleotides matching TRBD1. CDR3 length equals 15 residues. J gave up 4 bases and V 1 base, and 6 bases lay outside the gene matches. Germline V gene data show CDR1 as LGHNA and CDR2 as YSLEER.

This clonotype has a handful of counts. This chain connects TRBV9 to TRBJ2-3; 10 positions agree with TRBD2. The CDR3 spans 16 residues. V gave up 2 bases and J gave up 5 bases; unmatched junction bases: 8. The germline gives CDR1 SGDLS, CDR2 YYNGEE. The CDR3 bases are TGTGCCAGCAGCGTCGGAGCGGGGGGGCCCGTAGATACGCAGTATTTT. The encoded protein is CASSVGAGGPVDTQYF.

The chain carries TRBV7-6 and TRBJ2-5; the D gene could be TRBD1 or TRBD2 (5 bases each). The germline CDR1 and CDR2 sequences are SGHVS and FNYEAQ. CDR3 length equals 15 residues. Trimming took off 1 base at V and 1 base at J, with 10 bases between the two ends. This CDR3 reads CASSLEWGFQETQYF. DNA for the CDR3: TGTGCCAGCAGCTTAGAGTGGGGGTTCCAAGAGACCCAGTACTTC.

The gene calls are TRBV7-2 and TRBJ2-1, with TRBD2 as a possible D gene (5 bases). The CDR3 length is 15 residues. Trimming pared 5 bases from V and 7 bases from J, leaving 18 bases between. Germline CDR1 and CDR2: SGHTA and FQGNSA. CDR3: CASSLRWGDINEQFF. As DNA, the CDR3 is TGTGCCAGCAGCCTCCGGTGGGGAGATATTAATGAGCAGTTCTTC.

This sequence joins TRBV20-1 and TRBJ1-4, with D hard to call. The length of the CDR3 is 16 residues. CDR1 DFQATT and CDR2 SNEGSKA come from the germline V gene (reference sequence). V dropped 0 bases and J dropped 12 bases, with 23 bases sitting between them. In DNA form, the CDR3 reads TGCAGTGCTAGAGATTTCTCCCCCGGGGTTGGGCAGGAACTGTTTTTT. This sequence encodes CSARDFSPGVGQELFF.

Only a few counts were recorded for this clonotype. This sequence joins TRBV10-2 and TRBJ1-6; the D is unclear. Germline V CDR1 and CDR2: WSHSY, SAAADI. The V end was cut by 6 bases, the J end by 4 bases, with 7 bases between. CDR3 length equals 13 residues. This chain's CDR3 is CASRQPYNSPLHF. CDR3 DNA sequence: TGCGCCAGCAGACAGCCTTATAATTCACCCCTCCACTTT.

This clonotype came up a few times. This sequence joins TRBV6-1 and TRBJ2-1, with TRBD2 as a possible D gene (6 bases). From germline, CDR1 is MNHNS and CDR2 SASEGT. The germline V and J ends were trimmed by 7 bases and 6 bases, with 19 bases remaining between them. This CDR3 region has 15 residues. CDR3: CASTKRGGVLNEQFF. As DNA, the CDR3 is TGTGCCAGCACCAAACGGGGCGGGGTACTCAATGAGCAGTTCTTC.

This clonotype was picked up one time. This chain links TRBV20-1 with TRBJ2-5, with 10 nucleotides matching TRBD2. Germline CDR1 DFQATT, CDR2 SNEGSKA (reference sequence). The CDR3 runs 15 residues. The ends lost 3 bases at V and 5 bases at J; junction bases unmatched: 9. For the CDR3, the DNA is TGCAGTGCTAGGTCCGTAGCGGGGGGTTACGAGACCCAGTACTTC. Its translation is CSARSVAGGYETQYF.

This clonotype was observed a few times. The chain carries TRBV9 and TRBJ1-5, with D maybe TRBD1 (5 bases). This CDR3 spans 15 amino acids. The V gene lost 3 bases and the J gene lost 1 base, with 11 bases spanning the gap. CDR1 and CDR2 (germline): SGDLS, YYNGEE. The chain's CDR3 is CASSEEGESNQPQHF. The CDR3 coding sequence is TGTGCCAGCAGCGAAGAAGGGGAGAGCAATCAGCCCCAGCATTTT.

The gene calls are TRBV20-1 and TRBJ2-1; 7 bases align to TRBD2. The CDR3 runs 14 residues. V was pared by 2 bases and J by 9 bases, with 10 bases of the junction left unmatched. In germline, CDR1 is DFQATT, CDR2 SNEGSKA (reference sequence). In DNA, the CDR3 is TGCAGTGCTAGATTGGCGGGGGTGCGGAGTGAGCAGTTCTTC. The encoded protein is CSARLAGVRSEQFF.

This clonotype has ten or more counts. CDR3 protein: CASSPGSYEQYV. DNA of the CDR3: TGTGCCAGCAGTCCCGGCTCCTACGAGCAGTACGTC. The rearrangement uses TRBV12-3 or TRBV12-4 and TRBJ2-7; D is undetermined. V was cut by 5 bases and J by 0 bases, with 5 bases left in between. The length of the CDR3 is 12 residues.

The chain recombines TRBV15 with TRBJ2-1; D tentatively fits TRBD1 or TRBD2 (6 bases each). V lost 8 bases and J 8 bases, leaving 16 bases between the germline ends. The CDR3 has 13 residues. The germline CDR1 and CDR2 sequences are LNHNV and YYDKDF (reference sequence). This CDR3 reads CATGADGGYEQFF. CDR3 DNA sequence: TGTGCCACCGGGGCTGACGGGGGCTATGAGCAGTTCTTC. Combining the CDR3 with reference TRBV15 and TRBJ2-1 gives the whole variable domain DAMVIQNPRYQVTQFGKPVTLSCSQTLNHNVMYWYQQKSSQAPKLLFHYYDKDFNNEADTPDNFQSRRPNTSFCFLDIRSPGLGDTAMYLCATGADGGYEQFFGPGTRLTVL.

Concerning this clonotype itself: One end of the junction varies from germline; a read error may be responsible. J is TRBJ2-5 and V is TRBV6-1; D possibly uses TRBD1 or TRBD2 (5 bases each). Germline V gene sequence: CDR1 MNHNS, CDR2 SASEGT. The CDR3 is 17 residues long. The CDR3 region is CASIEPGTDDVGETQYF. In DNA form, the CDR3 reads TGTGCCAGCATTGAACCGGGGACGGACGACGTTGGCGAGACCCAGTACTTC.

The chain links TRBV9 to TRBJ1-2; 7 nucleotides align to TRBD1. The V gene end was trimmed by 3 bases and the J gene end by 6 bases; junction bases not matched to a gene: 2. Germline V gene sequence: CDR1 SGDLS, CDR2 YYNGEE. The CDR3 is made up of 12 amino acids. CDR3 residues: CASSATGNGYTF. CDR3 nucleotide sequence: TGTGCCAGCAGCGCGACAGGGAATGGCTACACCTTC.

The CDR3 reads CASGATSYRGDTQYF. Here the CDR3 DNA reads TGTGCCAGCGGCGCGACCAGCTACAGAGGGGATACGCAGTATTTT. This chain connects TRBV7-8 to TRBJ2-3, with D possibly being TRBD2 (5 bases). The V gene's germline CDR1 is SGHVS and CDR2 FQNEAQ. The CDR3 covers 15 residues. Between the trimmed V and J ends, which lost 8 bases and 6 bases, there was a span of 21 bases. The full variable domain, rest sourced from reference TRBV7-8 and TRBJ2-3, is GAGVSQSPRYKVAKRGQDVALRCDPISGHVSLFWYQQALGQGPEFLTYFQNEAQLDKSGLPSDRFFAERPEGSVSTLKIQRTQQEDSAVYLCASGATSYRGDTQYFGPGTRLTVL.

This chain uses TRBV2 with TRBJ1-3; D is ambiguous. V gave up 3 bases and J gave up 4 bases, with 7 bases separating them. The CDR3 extends over 13 amino acids. Germline V gene data show CDR1 as SNHLY and CDR2 as FYNNEI. Here the CDR3 reads CASSDGWGNTIYF. The CDR3 nucleotides read TGTGCCAGCAGTGATGGATGGGGAAACACCATATATTTT.

This clonotype was counted only a few times. The genes are TRBV12-3 or TRBV12-4 and TRBJ2-7; 8 positions match TRBD1. This CDR3 region has 13 residues. The trim removed 6 bases at V and 0 bases at J, leaving 1 base unmatched. Here the CDR3 reads CASRDRASYEQYF. Here the CDR3 DNA reads TGTGCCAGCAGGGACAGGGCCTCCTACGAGCAGTACTTC.

In this sample, this clonotype turned up a few times. The V call is TRBV20-1, the J call TRBJ2-3, with 7 positions matching TRBD1. The V and J ends lost 2 bases and 2 bases, in that order; junction bases with no gene match: 4. This CDR3 has 14 amino acids. Germline values: CDR1 DFQATT, CDR2 SNEGSKA (reference sequence). CDR3: CSARPEGATDTQYF. DNA for the CDR3: TGCAGTGCTAGACCCGAGGGGGCCACAGATACGCAGTATTTT.

The chain links TRBV5-1 to TRBJ2-7, with D perhaps TRBD1 or TRBD2 (6 bases each). CDR3 length: 16 amino acids. CDR1 SGHRS and CDR2 YFSETQ come from the germline V gene. The ends were cut back, 0 bases at V and 2 bases at J, with 15 bases in the middle. In DNA form, the CDR3 reads TGCGCCAGCAGCTTGGCCACGGGGGCGCAGACCTACGAGCAGTACTTC. It translates to CASSLATGAQTYEQYF.

The rearrangement links TRBV18 to TRBJ2-7, with 7 positions matching TRBD1. CDR1 is KGHSH, CDR2 LQKENI, per germline. The CDR3 is 16 residues long. Trimming cost V 3 bases and J 2 bases; bases outside gene matches: 10. The CDR3 DNA follows: TGTGCCAGCTCACCTATGGCAGGGGGAATCCCCTACGAGCAGTACGTC. Protein sequence: CASSPMAGGIPYEQYV.

The chain has TRBV29-1 and TRBJ1-1; D is undetermined. The germline gives CDR1 SQVTM, CDR2 ANQGSEA. The CDR3 is 12 amino acids. V dropped 6 bases and J dropped 4 bases, with 12 bases sitting between them. CDR3 sequence: CSVRFAATEAFF. The CDR3 DNA reads TGCAGCGTACGGTTCGCAGCCACTGAAGCTTTCTTT. The entire variable domain, with the rest obtained from reference TRBV29-1 and TRBJ1-1, is as follows: SAVISQKPSRDICQRGTSLTIQCQVDSQVTMMFWYRQQPGQSLTLIATANQGSEATYESGFVIDKFPISRPNLTFSTLTVSNMSPEDSSIYLCSVRFAATEAFFGQGTRLTVV.